This is a list of T cell receptor beta chains from one sample in a study of PD-1 blockade in classical Hodgkin lymphoma. Only in-frame clones appear in the TCRdb table, and some are missing; sequencing was by immunoSEQ multiplex PCR. The sample records 10,000 to 15,000 clones, almost 90% being singletons. This specimen consisted of CD4+ T cells from blood, obtained at baseline. The receptors were gathered from a human donor with classical Hodgkin lymphoma. The conserved cysteine and the conserved F or W are not part of the CDR3 here. Clone size is not always given. Where it is, it says once, few, many or a class for expanded clones.

CDR3aa	abundance	v_gene	j_gene
ASSIGGTDNSPLH	once	TRBV19	TRBJ1-6
ASSSAEFICEKLF	.	TRBV27	TRBJ1-4
ASSQVSWNNEQF	.	TRBV4-1	TRBJ2-1
ASSRAGANVLT	.	TRBV14	TRBJ2-6
SVDASGRAGRMYEQF	.	TRBV29-1	TRBJ2-1
ASSVRTAPNEKLF	.	TRBV6-4	TRBJ1-4
ASSLAGGSYNEQF	.	TRBV11-3	TRBJ2-1
ASSIGDRAAEAF	.	TRBV19	TRBJ1-1
ASRTTSGGGKQF	.	TRBV11-2	TRBJ2-1
ATTRGPFQETQY	.	TRBV28	TRBJ2-5